This entry concerns a single T cell receptor (beta chain). Its specificity is not known. This sample was taken from a study of OX40 agonist ivuxolimab in advanced cancers. Study conclusions and caveats: Expanded peripheral T cells had an undetermined antigen specificity. With doses of 0.1 to 3.0 mg/kg, CD4+ and CD8+ blood T cells had undergone clonal expansion by week 6.

Germline CDR1 and CDR2: LNHNV and YYDKDF (reference sequence). V dropped 0 bases and J dropped 3; count of bases not matched to a gene: 4. The CDR3 totals 16 residues. Autoimmune disease history or systemic immunosuppression barred patients. Sampled blood was obtained at baseline, cycle 4 day 1, and cycle 7 day 1. The table came from immunoSEQ multiplex PCR; TCRdb's copy has only in-frame clones and leaves some out. The data show roughly 70,000 clones, less than 90% seen once. This receptor was obtained from an adult with an advanced solid tumor such as melanoma, head and neck, liver or kidney cancer. This chain joins TRBV15 and TRBJ2-7; the match to TRBD2 covers 11 bases. The sequencing here drew on CD4+ or CD8+ T cells sorted from blood, taken in a trial of the OX40 agonist ivuxolimab. The CDR3 coding sequence is TGTGCCACCAGCAGAGATCCTGGGACTAGCGGCTACGAGCAGTACTTC. Its protein product is CATSRDPGTSGYEQYF.